Below, 27 T cell receptor beta chains from the same sample are listed, as sequenced in a study of blood T cell repertoires in COVID-19. Clones were sequenced by immunoSEQ multiplex PCR, and TCRdb holds only the in-frame ones, with some missing. Here the sample spans 200,000 to 300,000 clones, 88% being singletons. Sequences were obtained from peripheral blood. The receptors here all came from a man older than 75 with acute or convalescent COVID-19.

The J gene is TRBJ2-2, the V gene TRBV7-9; 10 bases match TRBD2. Germline values: CDR1 SEHNR, CDR2 FQNEAQ (reference sequence). The CDR3 extends over 16 amino acids. The V and J ends lost 5 bases and 5 bases, in that order; junction bases with no gene match: 8. CDR3 region: CASSNQRSGGTGELFF. CDR3 DNA sequence: TGTGCCAGCAGCAACCAACGTAGCGGGGGGACCGGGGAGCTGTTTTTT.

The rearrangement links TRBV19 to TRBJ1-2; D gene uncertain. The CDR3 covers 12 residues. Trimming took 4 bases from V and 2 from J, leaving 5 bases between them. Germline CDR1 and CDR2: LNHDA and SQIVND (reference sequence). The DNA for the CDR3 is TGTGCCAGTAGTAAAGCGAACTATGGCTACACCTTC. This codes for CASSKANYGYTF.

V gene TRBV7-9 combines with J gene TRBJ1-1, with 8 positions matching TRBD1. Germline V lookup: CDR1 SEHNR, CDR2 FQNEAQ (reference sequence). The V gene end was trimmed by 5 bases and the J gene end by 6 bases; junction bases not matched to a gene: 8. The CDR3 length is 14 residues. DNA for the CDR3: TGTGCCAGCAGCCCCCTAGCAGGGGGCTCTGAAGCTTTCTTT. Amino acid sequence: CASSPLAGGSEAFF.

The gene calls are TRBV10-3 and TRBJ2-7; TRBD1 might be the D (6 bases). V lost 3 bases and J lost 4, with 10 bases in between. Germline CDR1 and CDR2: ENHRY and SYGVKD. This CDR3 spans 13 amino acids. The CDR3 loop reads CAISDQGRYEQYF. CDR3 sequence (DNA): TGTGCCATCAGTGATCAGGGGAGATACGAGCAGTACTTC.

The chain carries TRBV27 and TRBJ1-5; tentative D call: TRBD1 (6 bases). The CDR3 covers 18 residues. Trimming pared 5 bases from V and 0 bases from J, leaving 20 bases between. Germline V gene data show CDR1 as MNHEY and CDR2 as SMNVEV (reference sequence). The DNA for the CDR3 is TGTGCCAGCAGTATCCGCTCGGACAGTTCTCATAGCAATCAGCCCCAGCATTTT. This codes for CASSIRSDSSHSNQPQHF.

The chain couples TRBV7-8 to TRBJ2-7; 11 bases map to TRBD2. V was clipped by 1 base and J by 3 bases; unmatched bases: 2. CDR3 length equals 15 residues. Germline loops: CDR1 SGHVS, CDR2 FQNEAQ. CDR3 amino acids: CASSLGLAGFYEQYF. The CDR3 nucleotides are TGTGCCAGCAGCTTAGGACTAGCGGGGTTCTACGAGCAGTACTTC.

The rearrangement joins TRBV19 to TRBJ1-2; possible D gene TRBD1, 5 bases. Germline-derived CDR1 and CDR2 are LNHDA and SQIVND (reference sequence). The length of the CDR3 is 15 residues. Trimming pared 3 bases from V and 2 bases from J, leaving 13 bases between. CDR3 sequence reads: CASSIPRDRNYGYTF. Here the CDR3 DNA reads TGTGCCAGTAGTATTCCGCGGGACCGGAACTATGGCTACACCTTC.

The chain couples TRBV5-1 to TRBJ2-1; 12 nucleotides agree with TRBD2. V gave up 1 base and J gave up 3 bases; unmatched junction bases: 5. Germline V gene lookup returns CDR1 SGHRS and CDR2 YFSETQ. The length of the CDR3 is 17 residues. CDR3 DNA: TGCGCCAGCAGCTTGCCGCGGACTAGCGGGAACTACAATGAGCAGTTCTTC. It encodes CASSLPRTSGNYNEQFF.

CDR3 in amino acids: CASSTLTRTFNEQFF. CDR3 coding DNA: TGTGCCAGTAGCACCCTGACTCGTACTTTCAATGAGCAGTTCTTC. The gene calls are TRBV19 and TRBJ2-1, with D unresolved. The CDR3 extends over 15 amino acids. CDR1 LNHDA and CDR2 SQIVND come from the germline V gene (reference sequence). V lost 6 bases to trimming and J lost 6 bases, with 18 bases between them.

This CDR3 reads CASSLRDRRNQPQHF. The CDR3 coding sequence is TGTGCCAGCAGTCTAAGGGACAGGAGGAATCAGCCCCAGCATTTT. The rearrangement joins TRBV28 to TRBJ1-5, with 8 bases identical to TRBD1. J lost 4 bases, V lost 5 bases, and 7 bases had no gene match. Germline CDR1 is MDHEN and CDR2 is SYDVKM. The CDR3 has 15 residues. Variable domain in full (rest from reference TRBV28 and TRBJ1-5): DVKVTQSSRYLVKRTGEKVFLECVQDMDHENMFWYRQDPGLGLRLIYFSYDVKMKEKGDIPEGYSVSREKKERFSLILESASTNQTSMYLCASSLRDRRNQPQHFGDGTRLSIL.

The chain uses TRBV6-2 or TRBV6-3 and TRBJ2-5; TRBD1 is a possible D gene (6 bases). CDR3 length equals 15 residues. Looked up from germline, CDR1 is MNHEY and CDR2 is SVGEGT. V was trimmed by 0 bases and J by 3 bases, leaving 11 bases between them. The DNA of the CDR3 is TGTGCCAGCAGTTACTCTATCCAGGGGAAAGAGACCCAGTACTTC. Amino acids: CASSYSIQGKETQYF.

This clone was recorded a few times. The V and J genes are TRBV10-2 and TRBJ2-4; 10 positions agree with TRBD2. The V segment lost 6 bases and the J segment 6 bases; nucleotides outside the gene matches: 8. The V gene's germline CDR1 is WSHSY and CDR2 SAAADI. CDR3 length equals 15 residues. CDR3 protein: CASRQAGGPGNIQYF. In nucleotides, the CDR3 is TGCGCCAGCAGACAAGCGGGAGGGCCGGGAAACATTCAGTACTTC.

J is TRBJ1-1 and V is TRBV6-2 or TRBV6-3, with D unresolved. This CDR3 has 13 residues. Trimming stripped 2 bases from V and 4 bases from J, with 8 bases between. Germline CDR1 MNHEY, CDR2 SVGEGT. The CDR3 sequence is CASSYDRSTEAFF. The CDR3 bases are TGTGCCAGCAGTTACGATCGGAGCACTGAAGCTTTCTTT.

Only one count was recorded for this clone. The chain employs TRBV7-9 and TRBJ1-2; D uncertain. Germline V gives CDR1 SEHNR, CDR2 FQNEAQ (reference sequence). This CDR3 contains 12 residues. The V end was cut by 1 base, the J end by 8 bases, with 8 bases between. Here the CDR3 reads CASSLEVGGYTF. As DNA, the CDR3 is TGTGCCAGCAGCTTAGAGGTCGGGGGCTACACCTTC. The variable domain in full, completed from reference TRBV7-9 and TRBJ1-2, reads DTGVSQNPRHKITKRGQNVTFRCDPISEHNRLYWYRQTLGQGPEFLTYFQNEAQLEKSRLLSDRFSAERPKGSFSTLEIQRTEQGDSAMYLCASSLEVGGYTFGSGTRLTVV.

CDR3 bases: TGTGCCAGCACCAAAGGGACAGGGGAAGATACGCAGTATTTT. Protein sequence: CASTKGTGEDTQYF. V and J are TRBV6-6 and TRBJ2-3; TRBD1 matches at 10 bases. Germline trimming cut 7 bases from V and 5 bases from J; bases unmatched to any gene: 6. This CDR3 is 14 amino acids long. CDR1 MNHNY and CDR2 SVGAGI come from the germline V gene (reference sequence).

This sequence joins TRBV7-2 and TRBJ2-1, with TRBD2 identical over 7 bases. Germline assignment: CDR1 SGHTA and CDR2 FQGNSA. V trimming: 5 bases; J trimming: 0 bases; junction bases outside the gene matches: 10. The CDR3 covers 17 residues. The CDR3 protein is CASSREATSSSYNEQFF. DNA of the CDR3: TGTGCCAGCAGCCGGGAGGCTACCTCAAGCTCCTACAATGAGCAGTTCTTC.

This chain joins TRBV4-2 and TRBJ2-2; 7 bases are a match to TRBD2. The CDR3 totals 17 residues. Trimming cost V 0 bases and J 4 bases; bases outside gene matches: 8. From germline, CDR1 is LGHNA and CDR2 YNFKEQ. In nucleotides, the CDR3 is TGTGCCAGCAGCCAAGATCTGGGCGGGAGAATCACCGGGGAGCTGTTTTTT. The encoded protein is CASSQDLGGRITGELFF.

This sequence joins TRBV9 and TRBJ2-2, with 8 bases aligning to TRBD1. Losses at the gene ends were 3 bases for V and 1 base for J; bases not matched to a gene: 8. The germline V gene has CDR1 SGDLS and CDR2 YYNGEE. CDR3 length: 17 residues. This CDR3 reads CASSAFSGTGNTGELFF. CDR3 coding DNA: TGTGCCAGCAGCGCTTTCTCCGGGACAGGGAACACCGGGGAGCTGTTTTTT. The whole variable domain, filled in from reference TRBV9 and TRBJ2-2, reads DSGVTQTPKHLITATGQRVTLRCSPRSGDLSVYWYQQSLDQGLQFLIQYYNGEERAKGNILERFSAQQFPDLHSELNLSSLELGDSALYFCASSAFSGTGNTGELFFGEGSRLTVL.

The J gene is TRBJ2-2, the V gene TRBV19; 16 nucleotides line up with TRBD2. Per the germline V gene, CDR1 is LNHDA and CDR2 is SQIVND (reference sequence). Trimming cost V 9 bases and J 4 bases; bases outside gene matches: 2. The CDR3 spans 15 residues. CDR3 in amino acids: CASGTSGRGTGELFF. The CDR3 DNA is TGTGCCAGCGGGACTAGCGGGAGGGGCACCGGGGAGCTGTTTTTT.

In regard to this clone: Other nucleotide sequences from this sample produce the same CDR3. The CDR3 loop is CSVEGQGNTEAFF. DNA of the CDR3: TGCAGCGTTGAGGGACAGGGGAACACTGAAGCTTTCTTT. The chain is built from TRBV29-1 and TRBJ1-1; 9 positions agree with TRBD1. Unmatched junction bases numbered 0, after V lost 3 bases and J lost 1 base. This CDR3 comprises 13 residues. The germline CDR1 and CDR2 sequences are SQVTM and ANQGSEA.

This sequence joins TRBV7-9 and TRBJ2-2; weak D call: TRBD2 (6 bases). This CDR3 spans 16 amino acids. V gave up 5 bases and J gave up 5 bases, with 18 bases separating them. The V gene's germline CDR1 is SEHNR and CDR2 FQNEAQ (reference sequence). The DNA of the CDR3 is TGTGCCAGCAGCCCCCCCGGGACTCAAAGGACCGGGGAGCTGTTTTTT. Translated: CASSPPGTQRTGELFF. Combining the CDR3 with reference TRBV7-9 and TRBJ2-2 gives the whole variable domain DTGVSQNPRHKITKRGQNVTFRCDPISEHNRLYWYRQTLGQGPEFLTYFQNEAQLEKSRLLSDRFSAERPKGSFSTLEIQRTEQGDSAMYLCASSPPGTQRTGELFFGEGSRLTVL.

This clone was counted once. The chain combines TRBV6-5 with TRBJ2-7; D ambiguous. With 7 bases removed from V and 1 base from J, the gap between germline ends came to 8 bases. The CDR3 sequence is 12 residues long. Germline CDR1 reads MNHEY; CDR2 reads SVGAGI. Written as DNA, the CDR3 is TGTGCCAGCAAGTCTACTTCCTACGAGCAGTACTTC. This encodes CASKSTSYEQYF.

Worth noting for this clone: Different DNA sequences within this sample yield the same CDR3. The chain uses TRBV9 and TRBJ2-1; 9 bases align to TRBD2. This CDR3 has 15 amino acids. V shed 0 bases and J 4 bases; nucleotides not matched to a gene: 2. The germline V gene encodes CDR1 SGDLS and CDR2 YYNGEE. The DNA of the CDR3 is TGTGCCAGCAGCGTAGATAGCGGGAGATACAATGAGCAGTTCTTC. It translates to CASSVDSGRYNEQFF.

In DNA form, the CDR3 reads TGTGCCACCAGTGATTTCGAGGCGGGAGTGAAAGATACGCAGTATTTT. Translating gives CATSDFEAGVKDTQYF. The V gene is TRBV24-1, the J gene TRBJ2-3; 7 nucleotides line up with TRBD2. The CDR3 is 16 amino acids. In germline, CDR1 is KGHDR, CDR2 SFDVKD. V trimming: 1 base; J trimming: 5 bases; junction bases outside the gene matches: 8.

The DNA for the CDR3 is TGCGCCAGCAGCCAAGATTTCGGGACAGGGATTGAAAAACTGTTTTTT. It is translated as CASSQDFGTGIEKLFF. This sequence joins TRBV4-3 and TRBJ1-4; 9 positions match TRBD1. Losses at the gene ends were 0 bases for V and 7 bases for J; bases not matched to a gene: 6. Germline values: CDR1 LGHNA, CDR2 YSLEER. CDR3 size: 16 residues.

This rearrangement joins TRBV9 to TRBJ1-4, with 11 bases aligning to TRBD1. This CDR3 has 16 amino acids. From germline, CDR1 is SGDLS and CDR2 YYNGEE. The V gene end was trimmed by 0 bases and the J gene end by 6 bases; junction bases not matched to a gene: 4. DNA for the CDR3: TGTGCCAGCAGCGTAGAGGGGGGACAGGGGGATGAAAAACTGTTTTTT. It translates to CASSVEGGQGDEKLFF.

This chain connects TRBV6-6 to TRBJ1-5; D might be TRBD1 (6 bases). The CDR3 totals 13 residues. Germline V lookup: CDR1 MNHNY, CDR2 SVGAGI (reference sequence). V gave up 5 bases and J gave up 5 bases, with 10 bases separating them. In nucleotides, the CDR3 is TGTGCCAGCAGTGACAGGCCTTATCAGCCCCAGCATTTT. Translated, it gives CASSDRPYQPQHF.